These 11 T cell receptor beta chains originate from one sample sequenced in a study of T cell responses to AZD1222 COVID-19 vaccine. Sequencing used immunoSEQ multiplex PCR; TCRdb keeps in-frame clones, though not all of them. Here the sample spans some 120,000 clones, roughly 87% being singletons. This material consisted of peripheral blood, taken on day 0 of AZD1222 vaccination. These receptors were taken from an adult in good health.

The gene calls are TRBV30 and TRBJ1-2, with a weak D call TRBD1 (5 bases). The CDR3 sequence is 11 residues long. Germline CDR1 GTSNPN, CDR2 SVGIG (reference sequence). With 3 bases removed from V and 5 bases from J, the gap between germline ends came to 7 bases. CDR3 loop: CAWRTDYGYTF. CDR3 in DNA: TGTGCCTGGAGGACAGATTATGGCTACACCTTC.

The chain has TRBV25-1 and TRBJ1-6; no reliable D call. The CDR3 sequence is 12 residues long. Germline V gene data show CDR1 as MGHDK and CDR2 as SYGVNS. V was trimmed by 8 bases and J by 9 bases, leaving 11 bases between them. CDR3 sequence reads: CASSTPSSPLHF. DNA for the CDR3: TGTGCCAGCTCCACCCCAAGTTCACCCCTCCACTTT.

CDR3: CASSPRTDVTGELFF. Written as DNA, the CDR3 is TGTGCCAGTAGTCCGCGGACAGACGTCACCGGGGAGCTGTTTTTT. This chain joins TRBV19 and TRBJ2-2, with D possibly TRBD1 on 6 matching bases. Trimming shortened V by 5 bases and J by 4 bases, and 14 bases separated the two germline ends. Germline loops: CDR1 LNHDA, CDR2 SQIVND (reference sequence). The CDR3 length is 15 residues.

V is TRBV6-4 and J is TRBJ2-3, with D perhaps TRBD1 or TRBD2 (5 bases each). V was trimmed by 5 bases and J by 6 bases, leaving 9 bases between them. Germline CDR1 is MRHNA and CDR2 is SNTAGT. The CDR3 consists of 12 residues. DNA for the CDR3: TGTGCCAGCAGTAGGGACGGTGATACGCAGTATTTT. It encodes CASSRDGDTQYF.

The chain couples TRBV5-4 to TRBJ2-1; D tentatively reads TRBD1 or TRBD2 (5 bases each). Germline values: CDR1 SGHNT, CDR2 YYREEE (reference sequence). The CDR3 is 14 residues long. Trimming removed 3 bases from V and 10 bases from J, with 17 bases in between. The CDR3 DNA follows: TGTGCCAGCAGCTCCGGGGCCCCCGGAGCCGAGCAGTTCTTC. This encodes CASSSGAPGAEQFF.

The CDR3 nucleotides read TGCGCCAGCAGGCCGGGACAAATTAATGAAAAACTGTTTTTT. This gives the protein CASRPGQINEKLFF. This sequence joins TRBV5-1 and TRBJ1-4; possibly TRBD1 for D (6 bases). V dropped 5 bases and J dropped 4 bases, with 12 bases sitting between them. Per germline, CDR1 SGHRS and CDR2 YFSETQ. CDR3 length equals 14 residues.

The chain is built from TRBV7-2 and TRBJ1-1; D is unresolved. CDR1 is SGHTA and CDR2 is FQGNSA in the germline V gene. The CDR3 is 12 amino acids. The germline V and J ends were trimmed by 5 bases and 3 bases, with 7 bases remaining between them. CDR3 in DNA: TGTGCCAGCAGCGGCCGGGACACTGAAGCTTTCTTT. This codes for CASSGRDTEAFF.

V is TRBV7-6 and J is TRBJ2-2; TRBD2 aligns across 7 bases. Germline V gives CDR1 SGHVS, CDR2 FNYEAQ. This CDR3 is built from 15 residues. V lost 4 bases, J lost 0 bases, and 2 bases stayed unmatched. The CDR3 bases are TGTGCCAGCAGCTCACGGGGGGCGAACACCGGGGAGCTGTTTTTT. Protein product: CASSSRGANTGELFF.

The chain employs TRBV9 and TRBJ2-2; 7 bases fit TRBD1. Per germline, CDR1 SGDLS and CDR2 YYNGEE. V lost 2 bases and J lost 7; bases outside the gene matches: 8. This CDR3 is 15 amino acids long. The CDR3 coding sequence is TGTGCCAGCAGCGTCACCGACAGGGCAAACGGGGAGCTGTTTTTT. It translates to CASSVTDRANGELFF. Filled out from reference TRBV9 and TRBJ2-2, the complete variable domain reads DSGVTQTPKHLITATGQRVTLRCSPRSGDLSVYWYQQSLDQGLQFLIQYYNGEERAKGNILERFSAQQFPDLHSELNLSSLELGDSALYFCASSVTDRANGELFFGEGSRLTVL.

This chain connects TRBV7-9 to TRBJ1-3; possibly TRBD1 for D (6 bases). This CDR3 spans 15 amino acids. Between the trimmed V and J ends, which lost 5 bases and 6 bases, there was a span of 17 bases. Germline loops: CDR1 SEHNR, CDR2 FQNEAQ (reference sequence). CDR3 sequence (DNA): TGTGCCAGCAGCCCCCCACAGGGACGTCAAAACACCATATATTTT. Translation: CASSPPQGRQNTIYF.

The chain links TRBV30 to TRBJ1-2; D is perhaps TRBD1 (5 bases). CDR1 is GTSNPN, CDR2 SVGIG, per germline (reference sequence). There are 15 residues in the CDR3. Deletions cut 0 bases from V and 8 bases from J, with 19 bases between. The CDR3 region has the DNA TGTGCCTGGAGTGTACTGGCAGGGAGCGTGCGGGGCTACACCTTC. The encoded protein is CAWSVLAGSVRGYTF. The variable domain in full, completed from reference TRBV30 and TRBJ1-2, reads SQTIHQWPATLVQPVGSPLSLECTVEGTSNPNLYWYRQAAGRGLQLLFYSVGIGQISSEVPQNLSASRPQDRQFILSSKKLLLSDSGFYLCAWSVLAGSVRGYTFGSGTRLTVV.